Listed below are T cell receptor beta chains from one sample, sequenced in a study of T cell responses to AZD1222 COVID-19 vaccine. Data came from immunoSEQ multiplex PCR; TCRdb stores just in-frame clones and leaves some out. The sample shows over 100,000 clones, roughly 80% of them seen only once. The input for sequencing was peripheral blood, taken on day 0 of AZD1222 vaccination. All receptors derive from an adult in good health. CDR3s include the opening cysteine and the closing phenylalanine or tryptophan. A D gene is named only where the DNA matches it firmly. Clone size is not always given. Where it is, it says once, few, many or a class for expanded clones.

clone_size | j_call | d_call | v_call | cdr3_aa | cdr3_nt
. | TRBJ1-2 | TRBD1 | TRBV7-8 | CASSLAGTEANYGYTF | TGTGCCAGCAGCTTAGCAGGGACAGAAGCTAACTATGGCTACACCTTC
. | TRBJ1-4 | . | TRBV15 | CATSRRGTNEKLFF | TGTGCCACCAGCAGGAGGGGGACTAATGAAAAACTGTTTTTT
. | TRBJ1-5 | TRBD1 | TRBV4-2 | CASSQDGAGGGDQPQHF | TGTGCCAGCAGCCAAGATGGGGCAGGGGGCGGGGATCAGCCCCAGCATTTT
. | TRBJ2-7 | TRBD2 | TRBV7-2 | CASSNPSGRAGEQYF | TGTGCCAGCAGCAACCCCAGCGGGAGAGCGGGCGAGCAGTACTTC
. | TRBJ2-3 | TRBD1 | TRBV30 | CARGTARYTDTQYF | TGTGCCCGAGGGACAGCTCGATACACAGATACGCAGTATTTT
. | TRBJ2-3 | . | TRBV7-2 | CASTLYGTDTQYF | TGTGCCAGCACACTTTACGGGACAGATACGCAGTATTTT
. | TRBJ1-4 | . | TRBV7-2 | CASSLRVTGSGTELFF | TGTGCCAGCAGCCTCCGTGTGACGGGGAGTGGGACCGAACTGTTTTTT
once | TRBJ1-1 | . | TRBV4-3 | CASSQDRGSGINTEAFF | TGCGCCAGCAGCCAAGATCGGGGGTCAGGGATAAACACTGAAGCTTTCTTT
few | TRBJ1-1 | . | TRBV28 | CASSWNTEAFF | TGTGCCAGCAGTTGGAACACTGAAGCTTTCTTT
. | TRBJ2-3 | TRBD2 | TRBV6-4 | CASSVAGYTDTQYF | TGTGCCAGCAGTGTAGCGGGATACACAGATACGCAGTATTTT
. | TRBJ2-2 | . | TRBV5-1 | CASSPDTNTGELFF | TGCGCCAGCAGCCCGGACACGAACACCGGGGAGCTGTTTTTT
. | TRBJ1-1 | . | TRBV9 | CASSARPTGTEAFF | TGTGCCAGCAGCGCGCGCCCGACGGGCACTGAAGCTTTCTTT
. | TRBJ1-1 | TRBD1 | TRBV6-5 | CATRGDRNTEAFF | TGTGCCACCCGGGGGGACAGGAACACTGAAGCTTTCTTT
. | TRBJ2-5 | TRBD1 | TRBV25-1 | CASATGTGGGQETQYF | TGTGCCAGCGCTACGGGAACAGGGGGCGGGCAAGAGACCCAGTACTTC
. | TRBJ1-2 | . | TRBV4-3 | CASSLGQTNYGYTF | TGCGCCAGCAGCCTCGGACAGACTAACTATGGCTACACCTTC
medium-sized | TRBJ2-6 | . | TRBV21-1 | CASSKGDRVSGANVLTF | TGTGCCAGCAGCAAAGGGGACAGGGTGTCCGGGGCCAACGTCCTGACTTTC
few | TRBJ1-2 | TRBD1 | TRBV25-1 | CASTGPGTGVSYGYTF | TGTGCCAGCACAGGCCCCGGGACAGGTGTTTCCTATGGCTACACCTTC
. | TRBJ1-1 | TRBD1 | TRBV6-6 | CASSARTGGTEAFF | TGTGCCAGCAGTGCTCGGACAGGGGGCACTGAAGCTTTCTTT
once | TRBJ2-6 | . | TRBV27 | CASSLGAGSGANVLTF | TGTGCCAGCAGTTTAGGGGCAGGATCTGGGGCCAACGTCCTGACTTTC
once | TRBJ2-3 | . | TRBV7-8 | CASSPQGGRTDTQYF | TGTGCCAGCAGCCCTCAGGGGGGCCGCACAGATACGCAGTATTTT